These 20 T cell receptor beta chains share one sample of origin, sequenced in a study of cytomegalovirus exposure and HLA in healthy donors. Primers for the PCR totalled 60 Vbeta and 13 Jbeta. The data were produced by immunoSEQ multiplex PCR, yet TCRdb's version contains in-frame clones alone and is incomplete. In the table there are roughly 100,000 clones, roughly 86% of which are singletons. Sequenced input: PBMCs. The origin of the receptors is a human donor in good health.

In this sample, this clone turned up once. This chain links TRBV14 with TRBJ2-1, with TRBD2 matching 7 bases. CDR1 is SGHDN, CDR2 FVKESK, per germline. The CDR3 is 13 amino acids. With 4 bases clipped from V and 8 bases from J, the junction kept 5 bases outside the gene matches. CDR3 amino acids: CASSPNRGDEQFF. CDR3 DNA sequence: TGTGCCAGCAGCCCGAATCGGGGGGATGAGCAGTTCTTC.

V is TRBV5-5 and J is TRBJ2-5; 7 bases fit TRBD1. The V gene's germline CDR1 is SGHKS and CDR2 YYEKEE (reference sequence). This CDR3 contains 14 residues. V dropped 3 bases and J dropped 4; count of bases not matched to a gene: 6. The CDR3 DNA sequence: TGTGCCAGCAGCTGGGGGACAGCCGGAGAGACCCAGTACTTC. Its protein is CASSWGTAGETQYF. Full variable domain (rest looked up from reference TRBV5-5 and TRBJ2-5): DAGVTQSPTHLIKTRGQQVTLRCSPISGHKSVSWYQQVLGQGPQFIFQYYEKEERGRGNFPDRFSARQFPNYSSELNVNALLLGDSALYLCASSWGTAGETQYFGPGTRLLVL.

The chain links TRBV5-4 to TRBJ2-2; unclear D gene. CDR1 and CDR2 (germline): SGHNT, YYREEE (reference sequence). Trimming shortened V by 0 bases and J by 5 bases, and 8 bases separated the two germline ends. The CDR3 is 14 residues long. The CDR3 DNA reads TGTGCCAGCAGCTTGGCCGTCCGTACCGGGGAGCTGTTTTTT. It encodes CASSLAVRTGELFF. The entire variable domain, with the rest obtained from reference TRBV5-4 and TRBJ2-2, is as follows: ETGVTQSPTHLIKTRGQQVTLRCSSQSGHNTVSWYQQALGQGPQFIFQYYREEENGRGNFPPRFSGLQFPNYSSELNVNALELDDSALYLCASSLAVRTGELFFGEGSRLTVL.

The chain couples TRBV19 to TRBJ1-1; a possible D gene is TRBD1 (5 bases). V lost 5 bases and J lost 0, with 10 bases in between. CDR1 and CDR2 from the germline V gene are LNHDA and SQIVND (reference sequence). The CDR3 contains 14 residues. The chain's CDR3 is CASSGGDMNTEAFF. CDR3 coding DNA: TGTGCCAGTAGTGGGGGGGATATGAACACTGAAGCTTTCTTT.

The chain carries TRBV5-1 and TRBJ2-5, with TRBD2 matching 9 bases. The J call is uncertain, as TRBJ2-7 better fits the DNA end. Germline CDR1 SGHRS, CDR2 YFSETQ. The CDR3 has 16 residues. The CDR3 protein is CASSPPSGGQPYEQYF. CDR3 DNA: TGCGCCAGCAGCCCCCCCAGCGGGGGGCAACCTTACGAGCAGTACTTC.

The chain has TRBV6-5 and TRBJ1-1; 8 bases line up with TRBD1. The CDR3 has 14 residues. With V trimmed by 2 bases and J by 6 bases, 5 bases remained unmatched. Per germline, CDR1 MNHEY and CDR2 SVGAGI. The CDR3 sequence: CASSYPGGHAEAFF. DNA of the CDR3: TGTGCCAGCAGTTACCCAGGGGGCCACGCTGAAGCTTTCTTT.

V usage is TRBV28 and J usage is TRBJ1-2, with TRBD1 matching over 7 bases. Germline values: CDR1 MDHEN, CDR2 SYDVKM. The J segment lost 2 bases and the V segment lost 6 bases, leaving 6 bases of the junction unmatched. CDR3 length: 14 amino acids. This CDR3 reads CASSLRQGNYGYTF. In DNA form, the CDR3 reads TGTGCCAGCAGCCTACGACAGGGCAACTATGGCTACACCTTC.

This chain joins TRBV4-3 and TRBJ2-3; TRBD2 matches 9 bases. CDR1 is LGHNA and CDR2 is YSLEER in the germline V gene. V dropped 1 base and J dropped 2; count of bases not matched to a gene: 4. This CDR3 has 16 amino acids. CDR3 DNA sequence: TGCGCCAGCAGCCAAGGGCCTAGCGGGAACACAGATACGCAGTATTTT. Translated: CASSQGPSGNTDTQYF.

CDR3 region: CASSYRGHSGNTIYF. The CDR3 DNA follows: TGTGCCAGCAGTTACAGGGGCCATTCGGGAAACACCATATATTTT. This chain links TRBV6-5 with TRBJ1-3; tentative D call: TRBD1 (5 bases). Germline CDR1 MNHEY, CDR2 SVGAGI. The CDR3 length is 15 residues. V shed 2 bases and J shed 4 bases, with 12 bases lying between them.

The chain recombines TRBV6-5 with TRBJ1-2; a weak D match, TRBD1 (5 bases). V dropped 2 bases and J dropped 7 bases, with 11 bases sitting between them. CDR3 length: 13 residues. Germline-derived CDR1 and CDR2 are MNHEY and SVGAGI. CDR3 coding DNA: TGTGCCAGCAGTTACGGCAGGGTAGCTGGCTACACCTTC. Translating it yields CASSYGRVAGYTF.

The chain is built from TRBV5-5 and TRBJ2-3; D is possibly TRBD2 (5 bases). Germline-derived CDR1 and CDR2 are SGHKS and YYEKEE (reference sequence). With 3 bases removed from V and 2 bases from J, the gap between germline ends came to 10 bases. This CDR3 has 14 residues. The CDR3 nucleotides are TGTGCCAGCAGCTCGATACTAGTCACAGATACGCAGTATTTT. As protein: CASSSILVTDTQYF. The full variable domain, completed using reference TRBV5-5 and TRBJ2-3, is DAGVTQSPTHLIKTRGQQVTLRCSPISGHKSVSWYQQVLGQGPQFIFQYYEKEERGRGNFPDRFSARQFPNYSSELNVNALLLGDSALYLCASSSILVTDTQYFGPGTRLTVL.

This clone has only one observation. This chain connects TRBV19 to TRBJ2-2; 9 positions match TRBD1. V trimming: 6 bases; J trimming: 7 bases; junction bases outside the gene matches: 3. CDR3 size: 13 residues. Looked up from germline, CDR1 is LNHDA and CDR2 is SQIVND (reference sequence). CDR3 region: CASSGTGNGELFF. As DNA, the CDR3 is TGTGCCAGTAGCGGGACAGGGAACGGGGAGCTGTTTTTT.

The J gene is TRBJ1-5, the V gene TRBV5-6; no clear D. The CDR3 has 12 residues. Deletions cut 1 base from V and 7 bases from J, with 6 bases between. CDR1 and CDR2 (germline): SGHDT, YYEEEE. CDR3 in DNA: TGTGCCAGCAGCTTGAGAGGCCAGCCCCAGCATTTT. Encoded protein: CASSLRGQPQHF.

The chain is built from TRBV19 and TRBJ2-3; 12 bases fit TRBD2. The ends lost 6 bases at V and 3 bases at J; junction bases unmatched: 4. Germline V gene data show CDR1 as LNHDA and CDR2 as SQIVND (reference sequence). This CDR3 is built from 15 residues. The CDR3 is CASRRTSGVTDTQYF. The CDR3 bases are TGTGCCAGTAGGAGGACTAGCGGGGTTACAGATACGCAGTATTTT.

The chain joins TRBV2 to TRBJ2-4; D perhaps matches TRBD2 (5 bases). The ends were cut back, 1 base at V and 1 base at J, with 14 bases in the middle. Germline V gene data show CDR1 as SNHLY and CDR2 as FYNNEI. The CDR3 contains 17 residues. CDR3 amino acids: CASSEDNEGQAKNIQYF. The CDR3 DNA reads as TGTGCCAGCAGTGAAGATAATGAGGGTCAGGCCAAAAACATTCAGTACTTC.

The chain carries TRBV7-2 and TRBJ2-7; D possibly corresponds to TRBD1 (5 bases). The CDR3 is made up of 13 amino acids. The germline CDR1 and CDR2 sequences are SGHTA and FQGNSA. The germline V and J ends were trimmed by 2 bases and 5 bases, with 10 bases remaining between them. Here the CDR3 DNA reads TGTGCCAGCAGCTTATTAGGGGCCCACGAGCAGTACTTC. Its translation is CASSLLGAHEQYF. The full variable domain, in which reference TRBV7-2 and TRBJ2-7 provide the parts outside the CDR3, is GAGVSQSPSNKVTEKGKDVELRCDPISGHTALYWYRQSLGQGLEFLIYFQGNSAPDKSGLPSDRFSAERTGGSVSTLTIQRTQQEDSAVYLCASSLLGAHEQYFGPGTRLTVT.

A few counts support this clone. The rearrangement joins TRBV28 to TRBJ2-7, with a tentative D call TRBD1 (6 bases). The CDR3 sequence is 15 residues long. Per germline, CDR1 MDHEN and CDR2 SYDVKM. Trimming stripped 5 bases from V and 2 bases from J, with 16 bases between. CDR3 sequence reads: CASSTSGTLPYEQYF. The CDR3 DNA follows: TGTGCCAGCAGTACCTCCGGGACATTACCCTACGAGCAGTACTTC.

The chain recombines TRBV19 with TRBJ1-5, with D tentatively TRBD1 (6 bases). This CDR3 is 16 amino acids long. Germline CDR1 is LNHDA and CDR2 is SQIVND (reference sequence). V was pared by 1 base and J by 3 bases, with 13 bases between. DNA for the CDR3: TGTGCCAGTAGTATAGGGGGGCAAAGCTACAATCAGCCCCAGCATTTT. Protein product: CASSIGGQSYNQPQHF.

This sequence joins TRBV27 and TRBJ1-1, with D unclear. V dropped 2 bases and J dropped 0 bases, with 7 bases sitting between them. The CDR3 consists of 14 residues. CDR1 is MNHEY and CDR2 is SMNVEV in the germline V gene (reference sequence). The chain's CDR3 is CASSLHQMNTEAFF. The CDR3 DNA reads as TGTGCCAGCAGTTTACACCAGATGAACACTGAAGCTTTCTTT.

The rearrangement joins TRBV15 to TRBJ2-1; 8 nucleotides agree with TRBD2. The CDR3 has 16 amino acids. Germline V gives CDR1 LNHNV, CDR2 YYDKDF (reference sequence). J lost 9 bases, V lost 1 base, and 11 bases had no gene match. The CDR3 here is CATSRVGGAGNPEQFF. Here the CDR3 DNA reads TGTGCCACCAGCAGAGTCGGGGGGGCCGGCAATCCTGAGCAGTTCTTC. The full variable domain, in which reference TRBV15 and TRBJ2-1 provide the parts outside the CDR3, is DAMVIQNPRYQVTQFGKPVTLSCSQTLNHNVMYWYQQKSSQAPKLLFHYYDKDFNNEADTPDNFQSRRPNTSFCFLDIRSPGLGDTAMYLCATSRVGGAGNPEQFFGPGTRLTVL.